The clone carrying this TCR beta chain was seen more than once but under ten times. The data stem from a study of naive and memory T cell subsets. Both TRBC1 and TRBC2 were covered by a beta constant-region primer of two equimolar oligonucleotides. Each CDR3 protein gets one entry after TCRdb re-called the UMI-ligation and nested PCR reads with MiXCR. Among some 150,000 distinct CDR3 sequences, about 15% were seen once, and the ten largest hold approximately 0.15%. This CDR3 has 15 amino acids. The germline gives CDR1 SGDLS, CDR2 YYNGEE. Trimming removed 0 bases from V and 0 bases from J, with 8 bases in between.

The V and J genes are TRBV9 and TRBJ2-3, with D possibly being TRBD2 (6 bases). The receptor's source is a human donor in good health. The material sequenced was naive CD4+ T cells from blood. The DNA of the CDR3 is TGTGCCAGCAGCGTAGTCGGGACTAGCACAGATACGCAGTATTTT. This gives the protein CASSVVGTSTDTQYF.